This T cell receptor beta chain was retrieved from a study of sequential checkpoint blockade in melanoma. The overall study: Both treatment sequences were followed by maintenance nivolumab.

The treatment here: randomized to nivolumab then ipilimumab (arm A) or the reverse (arm B). Live CD3+CD8+ CD19− CD56− cells were sorted from PBMCs. The CDR3 extends over 17 amino acids. Germline loops: CDR1 MGHRA, CDR2 YSYEKL. V gave up 5 bases and J gave up 3 bases, with 20 bases separating them. Clones were sequenced by immunoSEQ multiplex PCR, and TCRdb holds only the in-frame ones, with some missing. The sample includes 9,000 to 10,000 clones, 73% of them seen just once. The TCR originated in a human donor with melanoma. V gene TRBV4-1 combines with J gene TRBJ2-1; the D gene is possibly TRBD1 (6 bases). The source material was CD8+ T cells sorted from blood (inferred from file names), sampled from a patient given nivolumab and ipilimumab in sequence. CDR3 in amino acids: CASSVRPHREDYNEQFF. CDR3 DNA: TGCGCCAGCAGCGTGAGGCCCCACAGGGAAGACTACAATGAGCAGTTCTTC.